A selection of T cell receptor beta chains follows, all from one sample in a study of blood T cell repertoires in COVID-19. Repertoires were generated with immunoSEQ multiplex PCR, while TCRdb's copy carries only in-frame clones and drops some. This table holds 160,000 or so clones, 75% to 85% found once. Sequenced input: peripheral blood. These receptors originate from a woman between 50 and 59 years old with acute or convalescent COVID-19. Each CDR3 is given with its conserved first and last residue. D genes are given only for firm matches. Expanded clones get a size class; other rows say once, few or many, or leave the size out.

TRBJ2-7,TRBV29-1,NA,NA,TGCAGCGTTGATTTAGGGGTCGACGAGCAGTACTTC,CSVDLGVDEQYF
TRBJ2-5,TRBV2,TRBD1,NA,TGTGCCAGCAAACTTTGGGGACAGGGGGCGAAAGAGACCCAGTACTTC,CASKLWGQGAKETQYF
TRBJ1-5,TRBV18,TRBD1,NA,TGTGCCAGCTCGCCTAATCAGGGGGCACGGCCCCAGCATTTT,CASSPNQGARPQHF
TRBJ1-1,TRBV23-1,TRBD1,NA,TGCGCCAGCAGTCCCGGGACAGATATGAACACTGAAGCTTTCTTT,CASSPGTDMNTEAFF
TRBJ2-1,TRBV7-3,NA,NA,TGTGCCAGCAGCACACATGGCAATGAGCAGTTCTTC,CASSTHGNEQFF
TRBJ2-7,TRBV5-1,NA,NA,TGCGCCAGCAGCTTGGTGGGGGCGTCCTACGAGCAGTACTTC,CASSLVGASYEQYF
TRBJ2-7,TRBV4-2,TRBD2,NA,TGTGCCAGCAGCCAAGATACTAGCGGGAACGATGAGCAGTACTTC,CASSQDTSGNDEQYF
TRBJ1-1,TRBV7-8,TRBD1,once,TGTGCCAGCAGCTCCGGTCGCGCCACAGGGGGCCGGGGCACTGAAGCTTTCTTT,CASSSGRATGGRGTEAFF
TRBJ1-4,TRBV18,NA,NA,TGTGCCAGCTCACCGAGGCGGGATAATGAAAAACTGTTTTTT,CASSPRRDNEKLFF
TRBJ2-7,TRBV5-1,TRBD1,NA,TGCGCCAGCAGCAGGGGGCCCGCTGGAGGCTCCTACGAGCAGTACTTC,CASSRGPAGGSYEQYF
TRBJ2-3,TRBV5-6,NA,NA,TGTGCCAGCAGCCCCATCTTGAGCGATACGCAGTATTTT,CASSPILSDTQYF
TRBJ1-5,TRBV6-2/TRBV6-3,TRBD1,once,TGTGCCAGCAGTTACTCCAAGGTTAGGGGGCCCAGTCAGCCCCAGCATTTT,CASSYSKVRGPSQPQHF
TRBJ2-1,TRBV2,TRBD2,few,TGTGCCAGCAGTTCCGGACTAGCGGGGGAGCAGTTCTTC,CASSSGLAGEQFF
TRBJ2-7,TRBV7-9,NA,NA,TGTGCCAGCAGCTTAGCCCGGGGGAGGAGCTCCTACGAGCAGTACTTC,CASSLARGRSSYEQYF
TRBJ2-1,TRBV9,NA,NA,TGTGCCAGCAGCGTAATGGTGGGTGGGGCTGAGCAGTTCTTC,CASSVMVGGAEQFF
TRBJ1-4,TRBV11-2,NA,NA,TGTGCCAGCAGCCCGGCGGGGGGCGCGACGAAAAAACTGTTTTTT,CASSPAGGATKKLFF
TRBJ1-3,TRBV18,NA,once,TGTGCCAGCTCACTACAGGGAGACTCTGGAAACACCATATATTTT,CASSLQGDSGNTIYF
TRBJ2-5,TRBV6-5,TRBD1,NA,TGTGCCAGCAGTCGGACAGGGGGCATAGAGACCCAGTACTTC,CASSRTGGIETQYF
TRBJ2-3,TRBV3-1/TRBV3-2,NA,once,TGTGCCAGCAGCCCCTGGCAGGGTGTGACAGATACGCAGTATTTT,CASSPWQGVTDTQYF
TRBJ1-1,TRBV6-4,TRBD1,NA,TGTGCCAGCAGTGAAGCACCAGGGGGCAGCCCTGAAGCTTTCTTT,CASSEAPGGSPEAFF
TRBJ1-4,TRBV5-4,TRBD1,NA,TGTGCCAGCAACCGGGACAGGGATGAAAAACTGTTTTTT,CASNRDRDEKLFF
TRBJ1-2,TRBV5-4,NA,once,TGTGCCAGCAGCCCGGGACAAATTGGAGGCTACACCTTC,CASSPGQIGGYTF
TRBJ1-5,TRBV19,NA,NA,TGTGCCAGTAGTATAGTTGGGGAGGTGAGTCAGCCCCAGCATTTT,CASSIVGEVSQPQHF
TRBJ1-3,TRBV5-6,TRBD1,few,TGTGCCAGCAGCTTGGGGACAGGCAACTCTGGAAACACCATATATTTT,CASSLGTGNSGNTIYF
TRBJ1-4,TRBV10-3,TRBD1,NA,TGTGCCATCAGTGAGTCTGGAGGGGGCGCCGGTGAAAAACTGTTTTTT,CAISESGGGAGEKLFF
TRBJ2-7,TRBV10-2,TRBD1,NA,TGCGCCAGCAGTGAGCCCCGTAGACAGGGACCCTTTAGCGAGCAGTACTTC,CASSEPRRQGPFSEQYF
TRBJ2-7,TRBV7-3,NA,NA,TGTGCCAGCAACCCACTAGGTTCCTCCTACGAGCAGTACTTC,CASNPLGSSYEQYF
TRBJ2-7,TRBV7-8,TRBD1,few,TGTGCCAGCAGCTTAGTAGGAGCCGGGACAGGGGGCTACGAGCAGTACTTC,CASSLVGAGTGGYEQYF
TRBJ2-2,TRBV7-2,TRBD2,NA,TGTGCCAGCAGCAAATTAGCGGGAGGGCAAGTGACCGGGGAGCTGTTTTTT,CASSKLAGGQVTGELFF
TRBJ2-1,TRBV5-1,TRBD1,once,TGCGCCAGCAGCTCATATGACAGGGATGCCGGTGAGCAGTTCTTC,CASSSYDRDAGEQFF
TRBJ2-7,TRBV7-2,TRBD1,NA,TGTGCCAGCAGCAACCGACAGGGGCTATCCTACGAGCAGTACTTC,CASSNRQGLSYEQYF
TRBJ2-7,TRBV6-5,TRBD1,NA,TGTGCCAGCAGTTACTCACACCGGACAGGGCTCTACGAGCAGTACTTC,CASSYSHRTGLYEQYF
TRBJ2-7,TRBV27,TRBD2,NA,TGTGCCAGCAGTTTTACTAGCGGGGGACACTCCTACGAGCAGTACTTC,CASSFTSGGHSYEQYF
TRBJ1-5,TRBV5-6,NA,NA,TGTGCCAGCAGCTCACTAAGGGGTGGCAATCAGCCCCAGCATTTT,CASSSLRGGNQPQHF
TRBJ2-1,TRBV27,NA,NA,TGTGCCAGCAGTCAAAGCCATGAGCAGTTCTTC,CASSQSHEQFF
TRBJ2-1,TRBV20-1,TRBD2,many,TGCAGTGCTAGTCTGCTGTTACGGGGGGGCCACGGTGAGCAGTTCTTC,CSASLLLRGGHGEQFF